This note documents a single TCR beta chain sequence. The antigen remains unidentified. TCRdb's table, derived via immunoSEQ multiplex PCR, lists solely in-frame clones and lacks some. This table has about 82,000 clones, about 82% appearing once. This entry is derived from a study of OX40 agonist ivuxolimab in advanced cancers. Background on the study: Intravenous ivuxolimab was administered to patients every 2 weeks at 0.01 to 10 mg/kg. With a range of roughly 20 to 90, age averaged approximately 55 years, and 75% to 90% were male. Study results and caveats: Fewer expanded clones were found on average in CD4+ than in CD8+ T cells.

This CDR3 comprises 18 residues. Germline assignment: CDR1 SGDLS and CDR2 YYNGEE. Trimming took 4 bases from V and 0 from J; bases not matched to a gene: 10. This chain connects TRBV9 to TRBJ2-6; 7 nucleotides align to TRBD1. The receptor was isolated from an adult with an advanced solid tumor such as melanoma, head and neck, liver or kidney cancer. The sequencing here drew on CD4+ or CD8+ T cells sorted from blood, taken in a trial of the OX40 agonist ivuxolimab. CDR3 DNA sequence: TGTGCCAGCAGCTACCGGGACAGTCCGTTCTCTGGGGCCAACGTCCTGACTTTC. This sequence encodes CASSYRDSPFSGANVLTF.